These T cell receptor beta chains were read from a single sample in a study of cytomegalovirus exposure and HLA in healthy donors. Repertoires were generated with immunoSEQ multiplex PCR, while TCRdb's copy carries only in-frame clones and drops some. The sample carries tens of thousands of clones, roughly 77% recorded once. The sequencing sample was made of PBMCs. Receptors were obtained from a woman aged 40 to 49 in good health and CMV-seropositive. CDR3s include the opening cysteine and the closing phenylalanine or tryptophan. The D gene is left open where the match is weak. Size is stated for part of the rows, as once, few or many counts, or as a class when the clone is expanded.

>NA|TRBV19|TRBJ1-3|NA
TGTGCCAGTAGTATGAGGATGGGCTCTGGAAACACCATATATTTT
CASSMRMGSGNTIYF
>NA|TRBV15|TRBJ2-6|NA
TGTGCCACCAGCAGAGAGGAGGTAGGGTCCAACTCTGGGGCCAACGTCCTGACTTTC
CATSREEVGSNSGANVLTF
>NA|TRBV7-6|TRBJ1-3|NA
TGTGCCAGCAGCTTAGCGGGACATAGCTCTGGAAACACCATATATTTT
CASSLAGHSSGNTIYF
>TRBD1|TRBV29-1|TRBJ1-2|NA
TGCAGCGCTGAATCAGGGGGCTACGGCTACACCTTC
CSAESGGYGYTF
>NA|TRBV6-5|TRBJ2-7|NA
TGTGCCAGCAGTACCCAAAGGACAGTCTACGAGCAGTACTTC
CASSTQRTVYEQYF
>TRBD1|TRBV10-1|TRBJ1-1|few
TGCGCCAGCAGTTACCTCCGGGACAGGGGGCCCACTGAAGCTTTCTTT
CASSYLRDRGPTEAFF
>TRBD1|TRBV29-1|TRBJ1-1|once
TGCAGCGTTGACACCGGGACAGGGGTTAACACTGAAGCTTTCTTT
CSVDTGTGVNTEAFF
>NA|TRBV2|TRBJ2-1|NA
TGTGCCAGCAGTGAACTCCCGGCAGGACTACCAACCAAGTTCTTC
CASSELPAGLPTKFF
>TRBD1|TRBV6-5|TRBJ1-2|few
TGTGCCAGCAGTCGAACAGCGACAGGGGACTATGGCTACACCTTC
CASSRTATGDYGYTF
>TRBD1|TRBV30|TRBJ1-1|NA
TGTGCCTGCCAGGGGGCGGTCACTGAAGCTTTCTTT
CACQGAVTEAFF
>NA|TRBV2|TRBJ2-7|NA
TGTGCCAGCAGGGTCCAGGATGCTCAGTACTTC
CASRVQDAQYF
>NA|TRBV7-9|TRBJ1-1|NA
TGTGCCGGCAATCGGTGGAGGGGCGTTTTGAACACTGAAGCTTTCTTT
CAGNRWRGVLNTEAFF
>NA|TRBV5-1|TRBJ2-7|NA
TGCGCCAGCAGCTTGGGCCCGAGTAACGGGCAGTACTTC
CASSLGPSNGQYF
>TRBD2|TRBV19|TRBJ2-3|NA
TGTGCCAGTAGCTCCCTGGGGGGACTAGCGGGGGATACGCAGTATTTT
CASSSLGGLAGDTQYF
>NA|TRBV7-9|TRBJ2-7|NA
TGTTCCAGCAGCTACCAGGATTTAAGCTCCTACGAGCAGTACTTC
CSSSYQDLSSYEQYF
>NA|TRBV6-5|TRBJ1-2|NA
TGTGCCAGCAGCCCTGACACCGCCTACGGCTACACCTTC
CASSPDTAYGYTF
>TRBD1|TRBV27|TRBJ1-2|NA
TGTGCCAGCAGTTTATCGACGGCAGGGGGCGCCGGCTACACCTTC
CASSLSTAGGAGYTF
>NA|TRBV7-9|TRBJ1-4|NA
TGTGCCAGCAGCCAGGGGAGCTTATATGAAAAACTGTTTTTT
CASSQGSLYEKLFF
>NA|TRBV5-6|TRBJ1-4|NA
TGTGCCAGCAGCTTTAAATCTGAAGTCGGTGAAAAACTGTTTTTT
CASSFKSEVGEKLFF
>NA|TRBV5-1|TRBJ1-1|NA
TGCGCCAGCAGCTCGGTGGGGGGGCCCAGCACTGAAGCTTTCTTT
CASSSVGGPSTEAFF
>NA|TRBV2|TRBJ2-7|NA
TGTGCCAGCAGTGAAGCGCTTCCGGGACTCCCCCTCGAGCAGTACTTC
CASSEALPGLPLEQYF
>NA|TRBV6-5|TRBJ2-3|NA
TGTGCCAGCAGTTACAGGGGCGGTGCTAGCACAGATACGCAGTATTTT
CASSYRGGASTDTQYF
>NA|TRBV30|TRBJ1-1|NA
TGTGCCTGGAGTGGGGGGGGGCGGACTGAAGCTTTCTTT
CAWSGGGRTEAFF
>TRBD2|TRBV6-1|TRBJ2-3|few
TGTGCCAGCAGTGGGACTAGCGGGGGGGCAGATACGCAGTATTTT
CASSGTSGGADTQYF
>TRBD1|TRBV19|TRBJ1-1|NA
TGTGCCAGTAGGATGGACAGGGAAGCTTTCTTT
CASRMDREAFF
>TRBD1|TRBV4-2|TRBJ1-2|NA
TGTGCCAGCAGCCAATCTTTATCCGGGACAGCCTATGGCTACACCTTC
CASSQSLSGTAYGYTF
>NA|TRBV6-5|TRBJ1-6|NA
TGTGCCAGCACCCGGGGTCGCGGTAATTCACCCCTCCACTTT
CASTRGRGNSPLHF
>TRBD1|TRBV4-1|TRBJ2-3|NA
TGCGCCAGCAGCCAAGGACAGGGGGCGACAGATACGCAGTATTTT
CASSQGQGATDTQYF
>NA|TRBV29-1|TRBJ2-7|NA
TGCAGCGTTGCAGGACAGACCTACGAGCAGTACTTC
CSVAGQTYEQYF
>NA|TRBV7-9|TRBJ1-1|NA
TGTGCCAGCAGCTCGAGGGAGACTGAAGCTTTCTTT
CASSSRETEAFF
>NA|TRBV15|TRBJ2-7|NA
TGTGCCACCAGCAGGGACAGCTACGAGCAGTACTTC
CATSRDSYEQYF
>TRBD2|TRBV7-9|TRBJ2-3|NA
TGTTCCAGCAACCCGATGCAAGGGCGGGGGTTAGATACGCAGTATTTT
CSSNPMQGRGLDTQYF
>NA|TRBV6-4|TRBJ1-3|few
TGTGCCAGCCTTGAGGCTGCTGGAAACACCATATATTTT
CASLEAAGNTIYF
>TRBD2|TRBV5-1|TRBJ2-3|NA
TGCGCCAGCAGCTACGGACTAGCGCCTTCAGATACGCAGTATTTT
CASSYGLAPSDTQYF
>NA|TRBV4-3|TRBJ2-1|few
TGCGCCAGCAGCCAAGGGTCAGGCCTGGCCACAGGTGAGCAGTTCTTC
CASSQGSGLATGEQFF
>TRBD2|TRBV5-4|TRBJ2-3|NA
TGTGCCAGCAGCTTGGATGGCGGGGGGAATACGCAGTATTTT
CASSLDGGGNTQYF
>NA|TRBV27|TRBJ1-6|NA
TGTGCCAGCTCCCTGGGGGGTCGTAATTCACCCCTCCACTTT
CASSLGGRNSPLHF
>TRBD2|TRBV11-2|TRBJ2-7|few
TGTGCCAGCACCCGGACTAGCGCGCTTTTAACCTACGAGCAGTACTTC
CASTRTSALLTYEQYF
>NA|TRBV12-5|TRBJ2-6|few
TGTGCTAGTGCCCTTTCTGGGGCCAACGTCCTGACTTTC
CASALSGANVLTF
>TRBD1|TRBV6-5|TRBJ1-2|NA
TGTGCCAGCACCCAGGGGGCGACTAACTATGGCTACACCTTC
CASTQGATNYGYTF
>TRBD2|TRBV30|TRBJ2-3|few
TGTGCCTGGAGTGGGACTAGAGATACGCAGTATTTT
CAWSGTRDTQYF
>NA|TRBV12-5|TRBJ1-1|NA
TGTGCTACTGGACGGGGCACTGAAGCTTTCTTT
CATGRGTEAFF
>NA|TRBV9|TRBJ1-4|NA
TGTGCCAGCAGCGTTCGGGGGGGTAATGAAAAACTGTTTTTT
CASSVRGGNEKLFF
>NA|TRBV6-8|TRBJ2-7|NA
TGTGCCAGCACCGTACCCCAGCAGTGGGAGATGGAGCAGTACTTC
CASTVPQQWEMEQYF
>NA|TRBV5-4|TRBJ1-1|NA
TGTGCCAGCAGCTTGGAATTTACGGCTGAAGCTTTCTTT
CASSLEFTAEAFF
>NA|TRBV6-5|TRBJ1-6|few
TGTGCCAGCAGTGAAGGCACAGTGGTCTTCCTCCACTTT
CASSEGTVVFLHF
>TRBD1|TRBV9|TRBJ2-7|few
TGTGCCAGCAGTTTGGACAGGGTACACGAGCAGTACTTC
CASSLDRVHEQYF
>NA|TRBV7-9|TRBJ2-3|NA
TGTGCCAGCACAGGGGGGCAGGCGAGCACAGATACGCAGTATTTT
CASTGGQASTDTQYF
>TRBD2|TRBV30|TRBJ2-3|NA
TGTGCCTGGAGTGTTGGCGGGGGGGCTATAGATACGCAGTATTTT
CAWSVGGGAIDTQYF
>NA|TRBV7-6|TRBJ2-3|NA
TGTGCCAGCAGCCCCCCAGGGGTATGGGCAGATACGCAGTATTTT
CASSPPGVWADTQYF
>NA|TRBV6-1|TRBJ1-2|once
TGTGCCAGCAGTGAAAGAGGGCAGTTCTATGGCTACACCTTC
CASSERGQFYGYTF